This T cell receptor beta chain stems from a study of cytomegalovirus exposure and HLA in healthy donors. Comment on this clone: Because it lacks the conserved phenylalanine or tryptophan at the end, this CDR3 is likely a read error.

Use of 60 Vbeta and 13 Jbeta primers characterized the PCR. The protocol was immunoSEQ multiplex PCR, while the TCRdb copy is restricted to in-frame clones and leaves out a portion. Of over 80,000 clones listed, approximately 75% are singletons. With 0 bases removed from V and 3 bases from J, the gap between germline ends came to 12 bases. CDR1 is SGHDN, CDR2 FVKESK, per germline. The CDR3 is 16 amino acids. The sequenced material came from PBMCs. V usage is TRBV14 and J usage is TRBJ1-3; no reliable D call. The origin of this receptor is a female donor in good health and CMV-seropositive. The CDR3 region has the DNA TGTGCCAGCAGCCAAGATATGCGGGGAGGTGGAAACACCATATATGTT. This sequence encodes CASSQDMRGGGNTIYV.